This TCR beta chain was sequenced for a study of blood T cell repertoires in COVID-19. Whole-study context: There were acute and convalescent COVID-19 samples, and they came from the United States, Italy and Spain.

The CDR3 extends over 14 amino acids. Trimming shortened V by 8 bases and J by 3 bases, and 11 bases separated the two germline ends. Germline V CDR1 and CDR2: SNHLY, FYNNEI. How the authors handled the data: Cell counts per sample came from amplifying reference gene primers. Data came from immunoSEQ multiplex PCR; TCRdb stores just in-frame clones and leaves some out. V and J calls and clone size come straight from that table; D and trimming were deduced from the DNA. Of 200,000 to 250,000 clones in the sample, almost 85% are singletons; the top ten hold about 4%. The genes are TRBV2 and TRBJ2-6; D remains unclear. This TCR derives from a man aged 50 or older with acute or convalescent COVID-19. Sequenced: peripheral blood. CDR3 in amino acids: CASLGVGGANVLTF. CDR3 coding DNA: TGTGCCAGCCTTGGAGTCGGTGGGGCCAACGTCCTGACTTTC.